This entry concerns a single TCR beta chain. Its antigen is not identified. CDR3 length: 11 residues. Trimming left V 4 bases short and J 5 bases short, with 8 bases between. From germline, CDR1 is DFQATT and CDR2 SNEGSKA (reference sequence). For TCR, cDNA came from 5'RACE template switching, which added a universal primer site and UMIs. TCRdb ran MiXCR on the 5' RACE reads and lists one entry per CDR3 protein. The sample consists of about 130,000 distinct CDR3 sequences, about 8.4% of them appearing once. The data were taken from a study of T cells after yellow fever vaccination. Study-wide points: Within FACS-sorted repertoires, abundant clonotypes contaminating from the bulk population could be present. The secondary response peaked faster, at day 5 versus 15, but was weaker. Clonotype sharing between CD4 and CD8 compartments was small.

The chain is built from TRBV20-1 and TRBJ1-2; a possible D gene is TRBD1 (5 bases). The sequences come from CD8+ T cells sorted from PBMCs, collected on the day of the yellow fever booster vaccination. The TCR comes from a man in his late teens or twenties who received the YFV17D yellow fever vaccine. The chain's CDR3 is CSATQGYGYTF. For the CDR3, the DNA is TGCAGTGCTACTCAGGGTTATGGCTACACCTTC.